This T cell receptor (beta chain) is from a study of OX40 agonist ivuxolimab in advanced cancers. Background on the study: A mean age of around 66 years, range about 23 to 80, was recorded, and 70% to 85% were male. General observations from the study: Compared with CD4+, CD8+ T cells on average had more expanded clones. Blood T cells, both CD4+ and CD8+, expanded clonally by week 6 at 0.1 to 3.0 mg/kg.

Concerning this clone: As yet, its antigen is unknown.

The V segment lost 7 bases and the J segment 8 bases; nucleotides outside the gene matches: 10. The germline V gene has CDR1 MNHNY and CDR2 SVGAGI (reference sequence). The CDR3 consists of 14 residues. Clones were read by immunoSEQ multiplex PCR, and TCRdb kept only the in-frame ones, dropping some. The table records 12,000 to 15,000 clones, around four fifths of them present only once. The chain employs TRBV6-6 and TRBJ2-1; 8 positions match TRBD2. The sequence was obtained from an adult with an advanced solid tumor such as melanoma, head and neck, liver or kidney cancer. The sequencing here drew on CD4+ or CD8+ T cells sorted from blood, taken in a trial of the OX40 agonist ivuxolimab. In DNA, the CDR3 is TGTGCCAGCAATGAGGCGGGAGGTTTGGATGAGCAGTTCTTC. This encodes CASNEAGGLDEQFF.